A single sample gave rise to the 5 T cell receptor beta chains below, sequenced in a study of T cells in narcolepsy (dated by TCRdb to the late 2010s). Library construction relied on the immunoSEQ multiplex PCR assay. The table comes from immuneACCESS by way of TCRdb, which keeps in-frame sequences with V and J called. Part of the clones is missing from these tables; in studies checked, under half for an unresolved V gene and the rest for unknown reasons. The sample table holds approximately 32,000 clones, of which roughly four fifths were seen once. The top ten clonotypes cover about 1.1% of the sample. Sequenced: CD45RA- memory CD4+ T cells from PBMCs. This specimen's cell subset or site label, per the study, means: memory T cells sorted ex vivo from peripheral blood. The receptors derive from a human donor with narcolepsy.

The chain employs TRBV27 and TRBJ2-1; 13 positions match TRBD2. Germline loops: CDR1 MNHEY, CDR2 SMNVEV (reference sequence). J lost 3 bases, V lost 5 bases, and 4 bases had no gene match. This CDR3 spans 16 amino acids. The CDR3 sequence: CASSTGTSGNYNEQFF. CDR3 bases: TGTGCCAGCAGTACAGGGACTAGCGGGAACTACAATGAGCAGTTCTTC.

V is TRBV28 and J is TRBJ1-4; the match to TRBD1 covers 11 bases. CDR1 and CDR2 from the germline V gene are MDHEN and SYDVKM. J lost 11 bases, V lost 4 bases, and 9 bases had no gene match. CDR3 length equals 15 residues. CDR3 region: CASSWGTGGTGKLFF. CDR3 nucleotides: TGTGCCAGCAGTTGGGGGACAGGGGGTACCGGTAAACTGTTTTTT. The full variable domain, its missing parts supplied by reference TRBV28 and TRBJ1-4, is DVKVTQSSRYLVKRTGEKVFLECVQDMDHENMFWYRQDPGLGLRLIYFSYDVKMKEKGDIPEGYSVSREKKERFSLILESASTNQTSMYLCASSWGTGGTGKLFFGSGTQLSVL.

The gene calls are TRBV18 and TRBJ1-1, with a weak D call TRBD1 (6 bases). From germline, CDR1 is KGHSH and CDR2 LQKENI. The CDR3 loop spans 13 amino acids. Between the trimmed V and J ends, which lost 2 bases and 11 bases, there was a span of 15 bases. This chain's CDR3 is CASSPGGEVTAFF. In DNA form, the CDR3 reads TGTGCCAGCTCACCAGGGGGCGAGGTTACGGCTTTCTTT. The full variable domain, rest sourced from reference TRBV18 and TRBJ1-1, is NAGVMQNPRHLVRRRGQEARLRCSPMKGHSHVYWYRQLPEEGLKFMVYLQKENIIDESGMPKERFSAEFPKEGPSILRIQQVVRGDSAAYFCASSPGGEVTAFFGQGTRLTVV.

The chain couples TRBV7-9 to TRBJ1-1; no reliable D call. V was cut by 4 bases and J by 2 bases, with 11 bases left in between. This CDR3 has 14 residues. Germline-derived CDR1 and CDR2 are SEHNR and FQNEAQ (reference sequence). In nucleotides, the CDR3 is TGTGCCAGCAGCTCCGGGCTAGGAAACACTGAAGCTTTCTTT. It encodes CASSSGLGNTEAFF.

The chain is built from TRBV6-6 and TRBJ2-7; TRBD2 is a possible D gene (6 bases). CDR3 length equals 11 residues. CDR1 MNHNY and CDR2 SVGAGI come from the germline V gene (reference sequence). CDR3 DNA sequence: TGTGCTTCCGCGGGGTCCTACGAGCAGTACTTC. Translated, it gives CASAGSYEQYF.